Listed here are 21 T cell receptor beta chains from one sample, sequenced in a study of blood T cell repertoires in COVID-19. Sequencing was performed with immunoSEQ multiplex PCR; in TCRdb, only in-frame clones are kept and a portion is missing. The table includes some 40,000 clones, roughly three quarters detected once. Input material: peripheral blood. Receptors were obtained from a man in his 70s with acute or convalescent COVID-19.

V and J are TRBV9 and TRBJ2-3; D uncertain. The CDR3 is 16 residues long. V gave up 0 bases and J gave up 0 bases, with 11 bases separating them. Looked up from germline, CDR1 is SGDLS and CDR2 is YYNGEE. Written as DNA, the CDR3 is TGTGCCAGCAGCGTAGCGGCGGCTACTAGCACAGATACGCAGTATTTT. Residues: CASSVAAATSTDTQYF.

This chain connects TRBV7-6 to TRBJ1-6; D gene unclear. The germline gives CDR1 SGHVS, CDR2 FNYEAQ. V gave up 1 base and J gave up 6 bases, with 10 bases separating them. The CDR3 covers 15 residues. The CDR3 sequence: CASSLDTGPNSPLHF. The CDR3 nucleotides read TGTGCCAGCAGCTTAGATACGGGTCCTAATTCACCCCTCCACTTT.

CDR3 sequence reads: CASKMMGAREKLFF. The CDR3 DNA reads TGTGCCAGTAAAATGATGGGGGCACGAGAAAAACTGTTTTTT. The chain has TRBV19 and TRBJ1-4, with D possibly being TRBD1 (6 bases). CDR1 is LNHDA and CDR2 is SQIVND in the germline V gene (reference sequence). This CDR3 spans 14 amino acids. The V and J ends lost 7 bases and 8 bases respectively, with 17 bases between them.

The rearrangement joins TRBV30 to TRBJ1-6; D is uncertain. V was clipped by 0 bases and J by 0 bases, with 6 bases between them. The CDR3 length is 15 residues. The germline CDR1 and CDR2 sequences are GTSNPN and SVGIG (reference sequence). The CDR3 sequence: CAWSVPSSYNSPLHF. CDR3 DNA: TGTGCCTGGAGTGTCCCATCCTCCTATAATTCACCCCTCCACTTT.

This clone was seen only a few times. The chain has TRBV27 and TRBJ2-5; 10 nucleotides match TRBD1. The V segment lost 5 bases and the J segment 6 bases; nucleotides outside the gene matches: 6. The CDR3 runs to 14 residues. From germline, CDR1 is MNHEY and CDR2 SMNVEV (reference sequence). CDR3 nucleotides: TGTGCCAGCAGTCCCCGGACAGGGGGGAAGACCCAGTACTTC. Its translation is CASSPRTGGKTQYF.

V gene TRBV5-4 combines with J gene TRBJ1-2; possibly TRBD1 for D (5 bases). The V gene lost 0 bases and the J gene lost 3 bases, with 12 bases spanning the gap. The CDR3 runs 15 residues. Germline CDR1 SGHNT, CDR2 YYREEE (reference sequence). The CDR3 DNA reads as TGTGCCAGCAGCTTGGCGGGGGTGGGGGACTATGGCTACACCTTC. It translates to CASSLAGVGDYGYTF. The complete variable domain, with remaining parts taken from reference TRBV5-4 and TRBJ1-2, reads ETGVTQSPTHLIKTRGQQVTLRCSSQSGHNTVSWYQQALGQGPQFIFQYYREEENGRGNFPPRFSGLQFPNYSSELNVNALELDDSALYLCASSLAGVGDYGYTFGSGTRLTVV.

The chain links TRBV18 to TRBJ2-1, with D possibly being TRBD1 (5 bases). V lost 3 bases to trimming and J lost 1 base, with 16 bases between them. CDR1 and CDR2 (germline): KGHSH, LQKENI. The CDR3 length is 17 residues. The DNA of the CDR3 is TGTGCCAGCTCACCCCTTGGGGCAGGCCGATCCTACAATGAGCAGTTCTTC. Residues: CASSPLGAGRSYNEQFF.

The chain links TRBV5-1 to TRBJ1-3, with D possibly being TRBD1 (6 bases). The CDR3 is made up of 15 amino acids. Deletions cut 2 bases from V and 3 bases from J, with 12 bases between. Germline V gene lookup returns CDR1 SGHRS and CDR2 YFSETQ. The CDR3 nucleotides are TGCGCCAGCAGCTTACAGGGCATTGTTGGAAACACCATATATTTT. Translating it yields CASSLQGIVGNTIYF.

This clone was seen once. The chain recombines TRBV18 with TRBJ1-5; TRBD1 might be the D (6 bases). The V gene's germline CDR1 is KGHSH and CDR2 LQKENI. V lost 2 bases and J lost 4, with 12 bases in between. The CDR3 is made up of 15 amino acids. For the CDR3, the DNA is TGTGCCAGCTCACCAATAGGACAGAAAAATCAGCCCCAGCATTTT. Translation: CASSPIGQKNQPQHF.

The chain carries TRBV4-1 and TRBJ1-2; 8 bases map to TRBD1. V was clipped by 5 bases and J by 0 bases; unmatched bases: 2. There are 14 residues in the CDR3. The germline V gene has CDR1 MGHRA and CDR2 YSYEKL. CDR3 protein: CASSKDRANYGYTF. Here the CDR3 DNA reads TGCGCCAGCAGCAAGGACAGGGCTAACTATGGCTACACCTTC.

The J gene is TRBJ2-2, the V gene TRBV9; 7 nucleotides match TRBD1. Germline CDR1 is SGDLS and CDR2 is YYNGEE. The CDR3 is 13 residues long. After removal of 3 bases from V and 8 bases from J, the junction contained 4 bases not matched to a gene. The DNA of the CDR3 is TGTGCCAGCAGCGCACGGGACAGTGGGGAGCTGTTTTTT. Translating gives CASSARDSGELFF.

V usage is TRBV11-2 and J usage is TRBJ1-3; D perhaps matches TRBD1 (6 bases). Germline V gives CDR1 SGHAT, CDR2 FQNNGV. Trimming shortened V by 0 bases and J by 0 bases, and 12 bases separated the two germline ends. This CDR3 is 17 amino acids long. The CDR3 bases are TGTGCCAGCAGCTTAGAGGGGGCGAGGAGCTCTGGAAACACCATATATTTT. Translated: CASSLEGARSSGNTIYF.

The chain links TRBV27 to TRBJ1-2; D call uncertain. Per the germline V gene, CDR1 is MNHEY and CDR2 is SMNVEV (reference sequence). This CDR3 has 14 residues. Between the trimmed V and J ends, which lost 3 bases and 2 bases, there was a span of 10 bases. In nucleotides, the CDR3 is TGTGCCAGCAGTTTTCGACAATTAAACTATGGCTACACCTTC. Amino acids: CASSFRQLNYGYTF.

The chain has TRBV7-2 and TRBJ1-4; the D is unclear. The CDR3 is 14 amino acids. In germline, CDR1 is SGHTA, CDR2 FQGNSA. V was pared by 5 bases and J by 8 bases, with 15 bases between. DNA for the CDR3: TGTGCCAGCAGCCATTTAAACGGGGAGGAAAAACTGTTTTTT. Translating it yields CASSHLNGEEKLFF.

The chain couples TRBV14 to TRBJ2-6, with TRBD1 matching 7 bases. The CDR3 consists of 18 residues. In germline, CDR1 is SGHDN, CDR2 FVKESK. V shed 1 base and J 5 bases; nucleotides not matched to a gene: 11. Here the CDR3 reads CASSQGRSQGNWANVLTF. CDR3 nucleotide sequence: TGTGCCAGCAGCCAAGGGAGATCACAGGGGAACTGGGCCAACGTCCTGACTTTC.

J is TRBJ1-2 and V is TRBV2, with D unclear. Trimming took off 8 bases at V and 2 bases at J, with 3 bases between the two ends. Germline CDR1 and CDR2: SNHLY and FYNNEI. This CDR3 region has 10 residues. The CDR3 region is CASSNYGYTF. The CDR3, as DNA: TGTGCCAGCTCAAACTATGGCTACACCTTC.

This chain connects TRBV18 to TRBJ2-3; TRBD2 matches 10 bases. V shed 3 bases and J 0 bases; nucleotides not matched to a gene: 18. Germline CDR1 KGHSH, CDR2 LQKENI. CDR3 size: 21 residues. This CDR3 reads CASSPLWASGGPLTSTDTQYF. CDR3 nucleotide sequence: TGTGCCAGCTCACCCCTGTGGGCTAGCGGGGGCCCACTCACCAGCACAGATACGCAGTATTTT.

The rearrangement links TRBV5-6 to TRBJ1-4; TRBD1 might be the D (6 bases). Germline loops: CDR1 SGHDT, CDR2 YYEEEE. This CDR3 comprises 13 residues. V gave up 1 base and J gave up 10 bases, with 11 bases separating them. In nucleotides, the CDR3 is TGTGCCAGCAGCTTGTATGGGACAACAAAACTGTTTTTT. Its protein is CASSLYGTTKLFF.

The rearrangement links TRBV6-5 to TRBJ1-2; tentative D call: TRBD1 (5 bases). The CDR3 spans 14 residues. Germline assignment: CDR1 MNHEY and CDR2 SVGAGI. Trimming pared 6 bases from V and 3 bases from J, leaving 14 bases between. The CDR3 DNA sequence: TGTGCCAGCAGCAGCCCCACAGGAGACTATGGCTACACCTTC. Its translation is CASSSPTGDYGYTF.

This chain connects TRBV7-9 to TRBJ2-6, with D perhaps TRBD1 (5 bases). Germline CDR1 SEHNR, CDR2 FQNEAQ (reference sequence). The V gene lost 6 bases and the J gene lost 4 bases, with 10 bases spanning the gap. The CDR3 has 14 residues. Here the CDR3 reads CASRPGSGANVLTF. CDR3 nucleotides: TGTGCCAGCAGGCCAGGGTCCGGGGCCAACGTCCTGACTTTC.

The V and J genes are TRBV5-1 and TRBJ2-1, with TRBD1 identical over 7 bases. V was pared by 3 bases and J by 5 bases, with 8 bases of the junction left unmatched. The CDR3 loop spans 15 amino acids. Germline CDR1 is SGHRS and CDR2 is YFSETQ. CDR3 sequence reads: CASSYRQGRDNEQFF. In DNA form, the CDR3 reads TGCGCCAGCAGCTACCGACAGGGAAGGGACAATGAGCAGTTCTTC.